This paragraph reports one T cell receptor (beta chain). This sample is drawn from a study of blood T cell repertoires in COVID-19. Study at large: The United States, Italy and Spain supplied acute and convalescent COVID-19 samples.

V shed 7 bases and J 2 bases; nucleotides not matched to a gene: 6. This CDR3 has 14 residues. CDR1 and CDR2 (germline): SGHTA, FQGNSA. Assay: immunoSEQ multiplex PCR; the TCRdb copy retains only in-frame clones and omits some. The table lists 120,000 or so clones, about 92% of them singletons, with about 4% in the top ten. Sequencing input: peripheral blood. The chain joins TRBV7-2 to TRBJ2-5, with 8 bases matching TRBD2. This TCR was recovered from a man in his fifties with active COVID-19. CDR3 residues: CASMRGANQETQYF. The CDR3 DNA follows: TGTGCCAGCATGCGGGGGGCAAATCAAGAGACCCAGTACTTC.